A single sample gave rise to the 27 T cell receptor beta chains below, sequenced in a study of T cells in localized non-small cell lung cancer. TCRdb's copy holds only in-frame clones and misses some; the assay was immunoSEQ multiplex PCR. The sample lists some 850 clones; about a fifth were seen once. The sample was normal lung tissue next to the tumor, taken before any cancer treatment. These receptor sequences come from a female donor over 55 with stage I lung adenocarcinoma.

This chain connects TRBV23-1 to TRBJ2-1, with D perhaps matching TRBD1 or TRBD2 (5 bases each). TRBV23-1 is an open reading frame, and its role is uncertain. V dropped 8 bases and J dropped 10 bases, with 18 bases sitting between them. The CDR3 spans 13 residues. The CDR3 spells CASGPTLEGEQFF. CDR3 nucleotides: TGCGCCAGCGGACCGACCCTAGAGGGGGAGCAGTTCTTC.

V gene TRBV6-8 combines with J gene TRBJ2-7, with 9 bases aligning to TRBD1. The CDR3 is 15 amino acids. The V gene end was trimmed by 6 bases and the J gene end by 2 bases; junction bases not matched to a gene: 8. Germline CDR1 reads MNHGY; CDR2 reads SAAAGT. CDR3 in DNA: TGTGCCAGCAGACATCCGGGACAGGGAACCTACGAGCAGTACTTC. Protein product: CASRHPGQGTYEQYF.

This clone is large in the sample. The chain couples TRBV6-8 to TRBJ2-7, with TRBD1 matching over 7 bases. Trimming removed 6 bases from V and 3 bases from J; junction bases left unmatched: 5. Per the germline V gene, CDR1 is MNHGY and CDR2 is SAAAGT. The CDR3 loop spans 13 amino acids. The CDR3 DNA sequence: TGTGCCAGCAGACTCAGGGACAGCTACGAGCAGTACTTC. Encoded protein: CASRLRDSYEQYF.

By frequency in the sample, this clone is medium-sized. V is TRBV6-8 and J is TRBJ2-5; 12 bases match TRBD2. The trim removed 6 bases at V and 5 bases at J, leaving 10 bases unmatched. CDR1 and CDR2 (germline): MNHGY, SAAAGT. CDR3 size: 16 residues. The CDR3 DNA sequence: TGTGCCAGCAGATTACGACTAGCGGGAGAGTGGGAGACCCAGTACTTC. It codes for CASRLRLAGEWETQYF.

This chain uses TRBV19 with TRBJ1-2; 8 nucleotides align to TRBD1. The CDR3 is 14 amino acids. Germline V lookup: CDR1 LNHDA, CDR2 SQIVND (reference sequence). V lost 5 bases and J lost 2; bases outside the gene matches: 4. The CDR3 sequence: CASSYGQGNYGYTF. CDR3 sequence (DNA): TGTGCCAGTAGTTACGGACAGGGAAACTATGGCTACACCTTC.

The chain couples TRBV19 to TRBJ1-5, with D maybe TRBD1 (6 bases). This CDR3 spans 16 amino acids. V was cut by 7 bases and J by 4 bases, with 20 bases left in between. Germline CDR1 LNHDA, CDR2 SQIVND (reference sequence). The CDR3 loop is CASILGQGHGNQPQHF. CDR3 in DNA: TGTGCCAGTATCCTTGGTCAGGGGCACGGAAATCAGCCCCAGCATTTT.

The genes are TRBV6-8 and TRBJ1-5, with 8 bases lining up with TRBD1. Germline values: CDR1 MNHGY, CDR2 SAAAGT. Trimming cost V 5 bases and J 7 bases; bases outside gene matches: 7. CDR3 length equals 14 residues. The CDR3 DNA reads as TGTGCCAGCAGTCATATGACAGGGGTCCAGCCCCAGCATTTT. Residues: CASSHMTGVQPQHF.

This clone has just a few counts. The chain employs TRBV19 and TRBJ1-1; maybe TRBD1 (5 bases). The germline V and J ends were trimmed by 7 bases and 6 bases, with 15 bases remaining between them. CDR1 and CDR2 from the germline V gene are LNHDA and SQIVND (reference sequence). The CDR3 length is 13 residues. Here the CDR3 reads CASTFVGGSEAFF. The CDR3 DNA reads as TGTGCCAGTACTTTCGTCGGGGGGTCTGAAGCTTTCTTT.

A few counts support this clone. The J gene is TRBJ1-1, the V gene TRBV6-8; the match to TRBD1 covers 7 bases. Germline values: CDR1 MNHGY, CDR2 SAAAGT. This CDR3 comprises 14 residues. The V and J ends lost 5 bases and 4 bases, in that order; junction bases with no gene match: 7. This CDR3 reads CASSNTGEATEAFF. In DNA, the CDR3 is TGTGCCAGCAGTAATACAGGGGAGGCCACTGAAGCTTTCTTT.

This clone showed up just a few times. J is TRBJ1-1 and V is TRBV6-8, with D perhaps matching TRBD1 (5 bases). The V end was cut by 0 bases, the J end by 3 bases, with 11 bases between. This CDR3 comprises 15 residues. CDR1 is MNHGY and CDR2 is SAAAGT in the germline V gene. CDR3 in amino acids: CASSYSTGGYTEAFF. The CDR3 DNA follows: TGTGCCAGCAGTTACTCCACCGGGGGTTACACTGAAGCTTTCTTT.

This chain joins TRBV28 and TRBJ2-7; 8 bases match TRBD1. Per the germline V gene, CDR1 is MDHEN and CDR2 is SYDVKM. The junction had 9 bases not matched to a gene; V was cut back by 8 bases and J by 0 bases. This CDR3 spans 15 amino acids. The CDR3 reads CASLSPGQDSYEQYF. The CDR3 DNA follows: TGTGCCAGCCTGTCCCCGGGACAGGACTCCTACGAGCAGTACTTC. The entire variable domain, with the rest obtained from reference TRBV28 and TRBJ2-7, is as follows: DVKVTQSSRYLVKRTGEKVFLECVQDMDHENMFWYRQDPGLGLRLIYFSYDVKMKEKGDIPEGYSVSREKKERFSLILESASTNQTSMYLCASLSPGQDSYEQYFGPGTRLTVT.

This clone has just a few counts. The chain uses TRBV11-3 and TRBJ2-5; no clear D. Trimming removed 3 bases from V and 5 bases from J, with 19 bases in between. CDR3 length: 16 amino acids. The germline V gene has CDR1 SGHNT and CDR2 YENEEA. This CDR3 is CASSFSANDPSETQYF. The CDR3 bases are TGTGCCAGCAGCTTCTCTGCTAATGATCCATCGGAGACCCAGTACTTC.

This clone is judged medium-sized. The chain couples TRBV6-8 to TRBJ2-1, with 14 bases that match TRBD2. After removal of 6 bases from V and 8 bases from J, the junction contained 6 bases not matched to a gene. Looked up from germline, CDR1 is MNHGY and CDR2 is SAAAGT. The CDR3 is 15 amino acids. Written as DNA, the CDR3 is TGTGCCAGCAGCGGGACTAGCGGGAGTAGACATGAGCAGTTCTTC. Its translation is CASSGTSGSRHEQFF.

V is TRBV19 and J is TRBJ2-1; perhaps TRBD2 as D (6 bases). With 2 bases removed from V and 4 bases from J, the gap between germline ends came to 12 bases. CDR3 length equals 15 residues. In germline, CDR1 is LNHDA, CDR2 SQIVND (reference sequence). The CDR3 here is CASSISSAGYNEQFF. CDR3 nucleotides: TGTGCCAGTAGTATATCCTCAGCGGGTTACAATGAGCAGTTCTTC.

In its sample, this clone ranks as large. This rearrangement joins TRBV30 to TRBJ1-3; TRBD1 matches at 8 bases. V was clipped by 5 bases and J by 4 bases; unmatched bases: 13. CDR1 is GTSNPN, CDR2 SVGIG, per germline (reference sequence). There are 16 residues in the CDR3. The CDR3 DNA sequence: TGTGCCTGGGGGACAGGCCTCTTTTTGGGAGGAAACACCATATATTTT. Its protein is CAWGTGLFLGGNTIYF.

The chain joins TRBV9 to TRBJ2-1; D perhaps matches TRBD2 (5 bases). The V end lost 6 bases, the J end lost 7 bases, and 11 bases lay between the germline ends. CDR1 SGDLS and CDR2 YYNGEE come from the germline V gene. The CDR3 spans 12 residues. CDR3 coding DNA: TGTGCCAGCACCTACCAGCGGAATGAGCAGTTCTTC. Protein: CASTYQRNEQFF.

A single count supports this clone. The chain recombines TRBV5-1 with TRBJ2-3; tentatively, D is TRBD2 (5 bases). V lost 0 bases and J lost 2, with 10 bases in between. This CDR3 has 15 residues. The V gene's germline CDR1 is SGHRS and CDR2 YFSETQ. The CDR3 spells CASSLDAADTDTQYF. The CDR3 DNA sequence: TGCGCCAGCAGCTTGGATGCAGCGGACACAGATACGCAGTATTTT.

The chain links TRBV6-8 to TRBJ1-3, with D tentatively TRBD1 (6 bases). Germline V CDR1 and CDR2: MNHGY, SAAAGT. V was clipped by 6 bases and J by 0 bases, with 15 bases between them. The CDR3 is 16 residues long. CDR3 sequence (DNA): TGTGCCAGCAGCCGTAGACAGGTCAACTCTGGAAACACCATATATTTT. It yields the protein CASSRRQVNSGNTIYF.

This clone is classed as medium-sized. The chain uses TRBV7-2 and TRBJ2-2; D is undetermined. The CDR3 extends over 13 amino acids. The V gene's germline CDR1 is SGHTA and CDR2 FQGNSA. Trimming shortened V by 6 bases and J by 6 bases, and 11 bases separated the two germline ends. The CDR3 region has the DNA TGTGCCAGCAGTTATGACCGTGCCGGGGAGCTGTTTTTT. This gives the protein CASSYDRAGELFF. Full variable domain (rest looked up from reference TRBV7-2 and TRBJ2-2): GAGVSQSPSNKVTEKGKDVELRCDPISGHTALYWYRQSLGQGLEFLIYFQGNSAPDKSGLPSDRFSAERTGGSVSTLTIQRTQQEDSAVYLCASSYDRAGELFFGEGSRLTVL.

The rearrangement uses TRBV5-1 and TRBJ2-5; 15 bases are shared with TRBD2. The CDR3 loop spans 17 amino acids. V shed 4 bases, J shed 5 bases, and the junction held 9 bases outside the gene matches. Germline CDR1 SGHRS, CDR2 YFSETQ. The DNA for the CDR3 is TGCGCCAGCAGCCCAGGACTAGCGGGAGGGAGGGTGGAGACCCAGTACTTC. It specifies CASSPGLAGGRVETQYF.

The CDR3 nucleotides are TGCGCCAGCAGTCAGGACGGACAGGATCAAGAGACCCAGTACTTC. Translation gives CASSQDGQDQETQYF. V gene TRBV23-1 combines with J gene TRBJ2-5, with 7 bases that match TRBD1. TRBV23-1 has ORF status, its function being uncertain. CDR3 size: 15 residues. Trimming removed 3 bases from V and 2 bases from J; junction bases left unmatched: 6.

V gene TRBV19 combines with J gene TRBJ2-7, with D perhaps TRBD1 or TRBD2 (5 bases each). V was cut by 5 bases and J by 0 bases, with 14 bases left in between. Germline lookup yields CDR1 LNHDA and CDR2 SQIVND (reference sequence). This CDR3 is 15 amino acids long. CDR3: CASSRDGTSSYEQYF. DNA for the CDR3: TGTGCCAGTAGTCGGGACGGCACAAGCTCCTACGAGCAGTACTTC.

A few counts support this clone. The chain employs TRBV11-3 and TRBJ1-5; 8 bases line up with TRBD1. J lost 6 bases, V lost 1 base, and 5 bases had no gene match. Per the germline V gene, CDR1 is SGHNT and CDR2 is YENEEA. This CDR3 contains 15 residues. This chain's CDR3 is CASSLGQGAGQPQHF. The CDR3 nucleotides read TGTGCCAGCAGCTTAGGGCAGGGGGCCGGTCAGCCCCAGCATTTT.

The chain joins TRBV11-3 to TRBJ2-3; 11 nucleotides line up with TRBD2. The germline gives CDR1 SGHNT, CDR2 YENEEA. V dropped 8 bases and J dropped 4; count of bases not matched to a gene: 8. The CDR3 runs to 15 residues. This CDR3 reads CASVSGRASADTQYF. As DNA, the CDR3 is TGTGCCAGCGTTAGCGGGAGGGCCTCAGCAGATACGCAGTATTTT.

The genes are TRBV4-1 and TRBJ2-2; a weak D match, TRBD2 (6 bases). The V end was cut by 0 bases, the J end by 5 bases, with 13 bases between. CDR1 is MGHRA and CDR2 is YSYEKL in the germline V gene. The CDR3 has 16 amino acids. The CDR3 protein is CASSQDRDLLTGELFF. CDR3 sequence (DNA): TGCGCCAGCAGCCAAGATCGGGACTTACTTACCGGGGAGCTGTTTTTT.

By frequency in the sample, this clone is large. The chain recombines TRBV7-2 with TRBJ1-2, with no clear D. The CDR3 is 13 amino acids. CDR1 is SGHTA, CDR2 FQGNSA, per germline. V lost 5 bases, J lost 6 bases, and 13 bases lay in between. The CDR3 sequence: CASSPDEVHGYTF. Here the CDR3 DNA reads TGTGCCAGCAGCCCGGACGAGGTTCATGGCTACACCTTC.

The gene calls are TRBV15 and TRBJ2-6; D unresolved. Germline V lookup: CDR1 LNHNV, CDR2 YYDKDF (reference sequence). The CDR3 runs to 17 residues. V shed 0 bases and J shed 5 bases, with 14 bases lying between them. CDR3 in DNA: TGTGCCACCAGCAGAGATCTGACGGATGGCTGGGCCAACGTCCTGACTTTC. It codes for CATSRDLTDGWANVLTF.